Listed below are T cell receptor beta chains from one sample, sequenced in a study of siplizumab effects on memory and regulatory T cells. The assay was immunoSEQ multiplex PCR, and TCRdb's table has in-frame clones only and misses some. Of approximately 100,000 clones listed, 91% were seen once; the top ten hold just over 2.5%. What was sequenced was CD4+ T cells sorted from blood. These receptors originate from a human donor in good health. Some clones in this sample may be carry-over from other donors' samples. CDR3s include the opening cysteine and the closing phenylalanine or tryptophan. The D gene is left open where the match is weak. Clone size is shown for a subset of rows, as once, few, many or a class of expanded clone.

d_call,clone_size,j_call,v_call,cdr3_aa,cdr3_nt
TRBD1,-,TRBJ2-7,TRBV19,CASSLRDSPYEQYF,TGTGCCAGTAGCCTCCGGGACAGCCCCTACGAGCAGTACTTC
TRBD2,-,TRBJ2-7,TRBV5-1,CASSLFGLAGGSPHEQYF,TGCGCCAGCAGCTTGTTCGGCCTAGCGGGAGGGAGTCCCCACGAGCAGTACTTC
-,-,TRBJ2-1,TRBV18,CASSPHYLGPEQFF,TGTGCCAGCTCACCACATTACTTGGGCCCTGAGCAGTTCTTC
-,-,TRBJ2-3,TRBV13,CASSMGARTDTQYF,TGTGCCAGCAGCATGGGAGCCCGCACAGATACGCAGTATTTT
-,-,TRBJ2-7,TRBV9,CASSVGIGAYEQYF,TGTGCCAGCAGCGTAGGGATTGGGGCCTACGAGCAGTACTTC
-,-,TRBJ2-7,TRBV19,CASSIVGGSSYEQYF,TGTGCCAGTAGTATCGTGGGTGGGAGCTCCTACGAGCAGTACTTC
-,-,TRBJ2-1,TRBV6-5,CASSYSISQDNEQFF,TGTGCCAGCAGTTACTCGATTTCGCAGGACAATGAGCAGTTCTTC
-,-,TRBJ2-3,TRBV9,CASSVQTSADTQYF,TGTGCCAGCAGCGTCCAGACATCCGCAGATACGCAGTATTTT
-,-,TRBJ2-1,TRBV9,CASSPKRTPLYNEQFF,TGTGCCAGCAGCCCCAAGAGGACCCCCCTATACAATGAGCAGTTCTTC
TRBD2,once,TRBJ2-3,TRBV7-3,CASSPGLAFTDTQYF,TGTGCCAGCAGCCCAGGACTAGCGTTCACAGATACGCAGTATTTT
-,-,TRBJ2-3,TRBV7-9,CASSPRSDVDTQYF,TGTGCCAGCAGCCCCCGCAGCGATGTGGATACGCAGTATTTT
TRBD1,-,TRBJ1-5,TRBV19,CASSMGPGQGQPQHF,TGTGCCAGTAGTATGGGACCGGGACAGGGGCAGCCCCAGCATTTT
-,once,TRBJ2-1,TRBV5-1,CASSLEAEQFF,TGCGCCAGCAGCTTGGAAGCCGAGCAGTTCTTC
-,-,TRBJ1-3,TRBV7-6,CASSLAPGSGNTIYF,TGTGCCAGCAGCTTAGCTCCGGGTTCTGGAAACACCATATATTTT
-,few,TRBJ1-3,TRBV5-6,CASSQSSGNTIYF,TGTGCCAGCAGCCAAAGCTCTGGAAACACCATATATTTT
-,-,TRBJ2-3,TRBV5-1,CASGRTSDTQYF,TGCGCCAGCGGAAGGACATCAGATACGCAGTATTTT
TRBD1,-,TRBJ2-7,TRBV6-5,CASRGQGSYEQYF,TGTGCCAGCAGGGGACAGGGCTCCTACGAGCAGTACTTC
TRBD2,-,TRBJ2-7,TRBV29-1,CSARTSGSYEQYF,TGCAGCGCTCGGACTAGCGGGAGCTACGAGCAGTACTTC
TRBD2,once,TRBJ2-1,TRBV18,CASSPGLAGRDNEQFF,TGTGCCAGCTCACCGGGACTAGCGGGAAGAGACAATGAGCAGTTCTTC
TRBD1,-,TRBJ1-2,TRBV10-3,CAISESGQGIGYTF,TGTGCCATCAGTGAATCGGGACAGGGGATTGGCTACACCTTC
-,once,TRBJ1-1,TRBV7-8,CASSLNSAGNTEAFF,TGTGCCAGCAGCTTAAATTCGGCAGGGAACACTGAAGCTTTCTTT
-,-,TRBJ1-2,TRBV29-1,CSSALQGGGGYTF,TGCAGCTCCGCACTTCAGGGTGGCGGTGGCTACACCTTC
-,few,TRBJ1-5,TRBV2,CASRGTNQPQHF,TGTGCCAGCAGAGGGACAAATCAGCCCCAGCATTTT
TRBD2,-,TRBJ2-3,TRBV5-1,CASSLTSPGVDAQYF,TGCGCCAGCAGCCTGACTAGCCCGGGAGTTGATGCGCAGTATTTT
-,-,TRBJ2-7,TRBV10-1,CASSRDPGAYEQYF,TGCGCCAGCAGTAGGGACCCCGGGGCCTACGAGCAGTACTTC
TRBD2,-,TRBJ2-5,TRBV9,CASSVEGLAGETQYF,TGTGCCAGCAGCGTAGAAGGACTAGCGGGAGAGACCCAGTACTTC
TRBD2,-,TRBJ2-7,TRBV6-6,CASSYPASGSSYEQYF,TGTGCCAGCAGTTACCCGGCTAGCGGGAGCTCCTACGAGCAGTACTTC
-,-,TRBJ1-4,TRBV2,CASKDGRNEKLFF,TGTGCCAGCAAGGACGGAAGAAATGAAAAACTGTTTTTT
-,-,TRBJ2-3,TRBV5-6,CASSSRAYTDTQYF,TGTGCCAGCAGCAGCCGGGCCTACACAGATACGCAGTATTTT
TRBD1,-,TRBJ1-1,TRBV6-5,CASSPRQGVNTEAFF,TGTGCCAGCAGTCCCCGACAGGGGGTTAACACTGAAGCTTTCTTT
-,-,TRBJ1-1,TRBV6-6,CASRGWGEEHTEAFF,TGTGCCAGCCGTGGGTGGGGGGAGGAGCACACTGAAGCTTTCTTT
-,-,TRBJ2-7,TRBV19,CASSLSHPTNPREQYF,TGTGCCAGTAGTCTCTCCCACCCTACGAATCCTCGAGAGCAGTACTTC
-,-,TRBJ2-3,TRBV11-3,CASSNRDSKDTQYF,TGTGCCAGCAGCAACCGGGACTCTAAAGATACGCAGTATTTT
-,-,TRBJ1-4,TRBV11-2,CASTAGGGGEKLFF,TGTGCCAGCACAGCAGGAGGGGGTGGTGAAAAACTGTTTTTT
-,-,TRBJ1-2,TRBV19,CASLPSGARRYGYTF,TGTGCCAGTCTACCCAGCGGGGCCAGGAGATATGGCTACACCTTC
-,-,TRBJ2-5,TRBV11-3,CASSLGLEVQETQYF,TGTGCCAGCAGCTTAGGTCTAGAGGTCCAAGAGACCCAGTACTTC
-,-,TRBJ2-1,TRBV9,CASSGQLSSNEQFF,TGTGCCAGCAGCGGGCAACTTAGCAGCAATGAGCAGTTCTTC
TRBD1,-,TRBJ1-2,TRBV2,CASSGQGYYGYTF,TGTGCCAGCAGTGGACAGGGGTACTATGGCTACACCTTC
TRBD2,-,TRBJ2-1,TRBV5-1,CASSLESAGGPNEQFF,TGCGCCAGCAGCTTGGAGTCGGCGGGAGGGCCCAATGAGCAGTTCTTC
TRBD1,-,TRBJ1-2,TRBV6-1,CASSFGRQGTAGYTF,TGTGCCAGCAGTTTCGGTAGACAGGGAACGGCTGGCTACACCTTC
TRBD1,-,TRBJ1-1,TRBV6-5,CASSYGTGVTEAFF,TGTGCCAGCAGTTACGGGACAGGGGTCACTGAAGCTTTCTTT
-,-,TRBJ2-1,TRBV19,CASSIVENEQFF,TGTGCCAGTAGTATAGTTGAAAATGAGCAGTTCTTC
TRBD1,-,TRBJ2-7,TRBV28,CASNSPGQDSYEQYF,TGTGCCAGCAACTCCCCGGGACAGGACTCCTACGAGCAGTACTTC
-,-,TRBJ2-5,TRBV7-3,CASSNEGGTQYF,TGTGCCAGCAGCAACGAGGGTGGGACCCAGTACTTC
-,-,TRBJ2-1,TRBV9,CASSVFGTGASNEQFF,TGTGCCAGCAGCGTCTTCGGGACCGGGGCCTCGAATGAGCAGTTCTTC
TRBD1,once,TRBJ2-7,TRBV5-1,CASSWTGDSYEQYF,TGCGCCAGCAGCTGGACAGGGGACTCCTACGAGCAGTACTTC
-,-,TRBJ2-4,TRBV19,CASSITVGKNIQYF,TGTGCCAGTAGTATTACTGTAGGCAAAAACATTCAGTACTTC
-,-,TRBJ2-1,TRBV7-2,CASSLGPNNEQFF,TGTGCCAGCAGCTTGGGGCCAAACAATGAGCAGTTCTTC
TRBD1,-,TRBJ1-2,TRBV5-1,CASSFTTTPRDRGGYTF,TGCGCCAGCAGCTTCACTACTACCCCACGGGACAGGGGAGGCTACACCTTC
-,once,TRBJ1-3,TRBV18,CASSPEGTGNTIYF,TGTGCCAGCTCACCGGAAGGTACAGGAAACACCATATATTTT
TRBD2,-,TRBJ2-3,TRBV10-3,CAIQSGLAGGPDTQYF,TGTGCCATCCAATCTGGACTAGCGGGAGGACCAGATACGCAGTATTTT
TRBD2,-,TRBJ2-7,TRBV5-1,CASSPTASGTYEQYF,TGCGCCAGCAGCCCCACGGCTAGCGGCACCTACGAGCAGTACTTC
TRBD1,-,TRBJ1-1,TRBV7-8,CASSLIGTGRNTEAFF,TGTGCCAGCAGCTTAATAGGGACAGGGAGGAACACTGAAGCTTTCTTT
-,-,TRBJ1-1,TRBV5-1,CASSTEKNTEAFF,TGCGCCAGCAGCACAGAAAAGAACACTGAAGCTTTCTTT